This TCR beta chain was identified in a study of blood T cell repertoires in COVID-19. The data were produced by immunoSEQ multiplex PCR, yet TCRdb's version contains in-frame clones alone and is incomplete. The sample holds approximately 300,000 clones, roughly nine tenths seen once. CDR1 and CDR2 (germline): SGHRS, YFSETQ. Trimming at V came to 3 bases and at J to 4 bases, leaving 9 bases not matched to a gene. CDR3 length: 15 residues. Source material: PBMCs or T cells enriched from blood (not recorded which). The clonotype was recovered from a woman aged 25-40 years who had been exposed to COVID-19. The rearrangement uses TRBV5-1 and TRBJ1-2; 7 nucleotides line up with TRBD1. This CDR3 reads CASSSGTAIAYGYTF. The DNA for the CDR3 is TGCGCCAGCAGCTCCGGGACAGCCATCGCCTATGGCTACACCTTC.